The rows below give T cell receptor beta chains drawn from one sample of a study of T cell repertoires in cytomegalovirus infection. These receptors lack a known antigen. TCRdb analysed the reads with MiXCR anew, one entry per CDR3 protein. The sample contains some 800,000 distinct CDR3 sequences, around a third of which appear only once. Sequencing used cultured CD8+ T cells from PBMCs, obtained from culture after CMV antigen stimulation. The receptors come from a human donor in good health (CMV status not recorded). Some clones in this sample may be carry-over from other donors' samples. Each CDR3 is given with its conserved first and last residue. Fields, in order: D gene, V gene, clone size, J gene, CDR3 protein, CDR3 DNA. The D gene is left open where the match is weak. Only part of the rows carry a size: once, few, many, or a class if the clone is expanded.

d_call: NA; v_call: TRBV2; clone_size: NA; j_call: TRBJ1-1; cdr3_aa: CASSGRRAEAFF; cdr3_nt: TGTGCCAGCAGTGGGAGGAGGGCTGAAGCTTTCTTT
d_call: NA; v_call: TRBV6-6; clone_size: NA; j_call: TRBJ1-4; cdr3_aa: CASSRSLMEKLFF; cdr3_nt: TGTGCCAGCAGCCGCTCCCTCATGGAAAAACTGTTTTTT
d_call: NA; v_call: TRBV20-1; clone_size: few; j_call: TRBJ2-4; cdr3_aa: CSVLLGDIQYF; cdr3_nt: TGCAGTGTATTACTTGGGGACATTCAGTACTTC
d_call: NA; v_call: TRBV7-8; clone_size: few; j_call: TRBJ1-2; cdr3_aa: CASSARDFLYGYTF; cdr3_nt: TGTGCCAGCAGCGCAAGGGACTTCCTCTATGGCTACACCTTC
d_call: NA; v_call: TRBV19; clone_size: NA; j_call: TRBJ2-2; cdr3_aa: CASSTFDTGELFF; cdr3_nt: TGTGCCAGTAGTACCTTTGACACCGGGGAGCTGTTTTTT
d_call: TRBD1; v_call: TRBV2; clone_size: NA; j_call: TRBJ1-4; cdr3_aa: CASSVLQGTIRDREKLFF; cdr3_nt: TGTGCCAGCAGTGTTTTACAGGGGACCATTAGGGATCGTGAAAAACTGTTTTTT
d_call: NA; v_call: TRBV19; clone_size: few; j_call: TRBJ2-7; cdr3_aa: CASSIRTATYEQYF; cdr3_nt: TGTGCCAGTAGTATTCGGACAGCAACCTACGAGCAGTACTTC
d_call: NA; v_call: TRBV12-3/TRBV12-4; clone_size: many; j_call: TRBJ1-4; cdr3_aa: CASSFLHTLGETNEKLFF; cdr3_nt: TGTGCCAGCAGTTTCCTCCACACCCTCGGGGAAACTAATGAAAAACTGTTTTTT
d_call: TRBD1; v_call: TRBV11-1; clone_size: few; j_call: TRBJ1-1; cdr3_aa: CASSNYRGTEAFF; cdr3_nt: TGTGCCAGCAGCAATTACAGGGGTACTGAAGCTTTCTTT
d_call: NA; v_call: TRBV7-6; clone_size: many; j_call: TRBJ2-7; cdr3_aa: CASSSMAGPTYEQYF; cdr3_nt: TGTGCCAGCAGCTCCATGGCGGGGCCTACCTACGAGCAGTACTTC
d_call: TRBD1; v_call: TRBV27; clone_size: NA; j_call: TRBJ2-7; cdr3_aa: CASKFGQGQTYEQYF; cdr3_nt: TGTGCCAGCAAGTTCGGACAGGGCCAGACCTACGAGCAGTACTTC
d_call: TRBD1; v_call: TRBV15; clone_size: NA; j_call: TRBJ2-7; cdr3_aa: CATSRDRGAYEQYF; cdr3_nt: TGTGCCACCAGCAGGGACAGGGGAGCCTACGAGCAGTACTTC
d_call: TRBD1; v_call: TRBV4-3; clone_size: NA; j_call: TRBJ1-1; cdr3_aa: CTSSQDRTGRYTEAFF; cdr3_nt: TGCACCAGCAGCCAGGATAGGACAGGGAGGTACACTGAAGCTTTCTTT
d_call: TRBD1; v_call: TRBV6-2/TRBV6-3; clone_size: NA; j_call: TRBJ1-2; cdr3_aa: CASSGQGGSYGYTF; cdr3_nt: TGTGCCAGCAGTGGACAGGGGGGCAGCTATGGCTACACCTTC
d_call: NA; v_call: TRBV7-6; clone_size: many; j_call: TRBJ2-1; cdr3_aa: CASSKTSSAAGEQFF; cdr3_nt: TGTGCCAGCAGCAAAACCTCGTCGGCGGCGGGGGAGCAGTTCTTC
d_call: NA; v_call: TRBV12-3/TRBV12-4; clone_size: many; j_call: TRBJ1-6; cdr3_aa: CASTREVGINSPLHF; cdr3_nt: TGTGCCAGCACACGAGAGGTCGGTATCAATTCACCCCTCCACTTT
d_call: NA; v_call: TRBV7-9; clone_size: few; j_call: TRBJ1-3; cdr3_aa: CASSRGSTVNTIYF; cdr3_nt: TGTGCCAGCAGTCGAGGCTCGACAGTAAACACCATATATTTT
d_call: NA; v_call: TRBV29-1; clone_size: NA; j_call: TRBJ1-2; cdr3_aa: CSVDSTALYGYTF; cdr3_nt: TGCAGCGTTGATAGTACAGCCCTCTATGGCTACACCTTC
d_call: NA; v_call: TRBV7-2; clone_size: many; j_call: TRBJ2-5; cdr3_aa: CASSLVGTQETQYF; cdr3_nt: TGTGCCAGCAGCTTAGTTGGGACACAAGAGACCCAGTACTTC
d_call: NA; v_call: TRBV7-9; clone_size: few; j_call: TRBJ2-2; cdr3_aa: CASSARGQGRNTGELFF; cdr3_nt: TGTGCCAGCAGCGCCCGAGGGCAGGGTCGAAACACCGGGGAGCTGTTTTTT
d_call: NA; v_call: TRBV14; clone_size: few; j_call: TRBJ2-2; cdr3_aa: CASSSTSRVRAGELFF; cdr3_nt: TGTGCCAGCAGCTCGACATCGCGTGTGAGGGCCGGGGAGCTGTTTTTT
d_call: NA; v_call: TRBV29-1; clone_size: NA; j_call: TRBJ2-5; cdr3_aa: CSVESLGETQYF; cdr3_nt: TGCAGCGTTGAAAGTCTGGGGGAGACCCAGTACTTC
d_call: NA; v_call: TRBV12-3/TRBV12-4; clone_size: few; j_call: TRBJ2-1; cdr3_aa: CASSPLGVLSYNEQFF; cdr3_nt: TGTGCCAGCAGTCCCCTGGGGGTCCTCTCCTACAATGAGCAGTTCTTC
d_call: NA; v_call: TRBV7-6; clone_size: many; j_call: TRBJ2-7; cdr3_aa: CASSSRWANEQYF; cdr3_nt: TGTGCCAGCAGCTCGCGCTGGGCTAACGAGCAGTACTTC
d_call: TRBD2; v_call: TRBV27; clone_size: NA; j_call: TRBJ2-2; cdr3_aa: CASSFLPRGGPGELFF; cdr3_nt: TGTGCCAGCAGTTTCCTCCCCCGGGGGGGGCCCGGGGAGCTGTTTTTT
d_call: NA; v_call: TRBV28; clone_size: NA; j_call: TRBJ1-5; cdr3_aa: CASSYGGGSNQPQHF; cdr3_nt: TGTGCCAGCAGTTACGGTGGGGGGAGCAATCAGCCCCAGCATTTT